This is a list of T cell receptor beta chains from one sample in a study of persistence of HIV-infected CD4 T cells. For these receptors, no antigen is known. Libraries were prepared by immunoSEQ multiplex PCR; TCRdb keeps only in-frame clonotypes and omits some of them. The sample consists of about 40,000 clones, about 84% of them appearing once. Sequencing used CD4+ T cells sorted from PBMCs after roughly 19-hour stimulation, obtained from a patient who received antiretroviral therapy. The receptors derive from an adult man with HIV who was CMV-seropositive. Both conserved end residues are part of each CDR3. A D gene is named only where the DNA matches it firmly. Rows may omit the clone size; those that give it use once, few, many or a size class.

>once|TRBJ1-1|TRBD1|TRBV5-5
TGTGCCAGCAGCCAACTACTGGGACAGGGGGCTTCTGAAGCTTTCTTT
CASSQLLGQGASEAFF
>few|TRBJ2-7|-|TRBV9
TGTGCCAGCAGCGTAGACCGCGTGGGCGAGCAGTACTTC
CASSVDRVGEQYF
>-|TRBJ1-1|-|TRBV25-1
TGTGCCAGCAGAGAGGACATATCTGAAGCTTTCTTT
CASREDISEAFF
>once|TRBJ1-1|-|TRBV7-8
TGTGCCAGCAGCGTACAAGGGGCGAGAACTGAAGCTTTCTTT
CASSVQGARTEAFF
>-|TRBJ1-2|TRBD1|TRBV29-1
TGCAGCGCCGGGGACAGGGCGAGCTACACCTTC
CSAGDRASYTF
>-|TRBJ1-5|-|TRBV15
TGTGCCACCAGCAGAGATCACGGGGCTGGACAGCCCCAGCATTTT
CATSRDHGAGQPQHF
>few|TRBJ2-6|TRBD2|TRBV14
TGTGCCAGCAGTCAGATCAGCGGGAATGGGGCCAACGTCCTGACTTTC
CASSQISGNGANVLTF
>-|TRBJ2-2|-|TRBV4-3
TGCGCCAGCAGCCAAGGGGGGTCCGGTGGGAAGCTGTTTTTT
CASSQGGSGGKLFF
>-|TRBJ1-6|TRBD1|TRBV19
TGTGCCAGTAGCAGGACAGGGAATTCACCCCTCCACTTT
CASSRTGNSPLHF
>-|TRBJ2-3|TRBD1|TRBV18
TGTGCCAGCTCTCCGGACAGGGCGAAAGATACGCAGTATTTT
CASSPDRAKDTQYF
>-|TRBJ2-7|-|TRBV30
TGTGCCTGGAGTGCGACTTATGGACTTCTCTCCTACGAGCAGTACTTC
CAWSATYGLLSYEQYF
>-|TRBJ2-1|-|TRBV6-5
TGTGCCAGCAGCAGGGGGGGTGGGTCCTACAATGAGCAGTTCTTC
CASSRGGGSYNEQFF
>-|TRBJ1-1|-|TRBV10-3
TGTGCCATCAGTGTAAGCGGCCGCACTGAAGCTTTCTTT
CAISVSGRTEAFF
>-|TRBJ2-5|-|TRBV18
TGTGCCAGCTCACCAAAAGAGACCCAGTACTTC
CASSPKETQYF
>-|TRBJ1-5|TRBD1|TRBV27
TGTGCCAGCCGGACCAGGGGGCAAGTTAGCAATCAGCCCCAGCATTTT
CASRTRGQVSNQPQHF
>-|TRBJ2-5|-|TRBV15
TGTGCCACCAGCAGAGCACTGGAGGAGACCCAGTACTTC
CATSRALEETQYF
>-|TRBJ2-3|TRBD2|TRBV7-9
TGTGCCAGCAGCTTCGGGACTAGCGGGAGCTCAGATACGCAGTATTTT
CASSFGTSGSSDTQYF
>once|TRBJ1-6|-|TRBV9
TGTGCCAGCAGCACTGACGGGAGAAATTCACCCCTCCACTTT
CASSTDGRNSPLHF
>-|TRBJ1-1|-|TRBV9
TGTGCCAGCAGCCCGAGAGTGGGGGCCGCCACTGAAGCTTTCTTT
CASSPRVGAATEAFF
>once|TRBJ1-1|-|TRBV7-2
TGTGCCAGCAGCTTGGGGGGTAGGACTGAAGCTTTCTTT
CASSLGGRTEAFF
>-|TRBJ1-3|-|TRBV19
TGTGCCAGTAGTAGCTTCGGACAGTTTGGGGGCAACACCATATATTTT
CASSSFGQFGGNTIYF
>-|TRBJ2-7|-|TRBV3-1/TRBV3-2
TGTGCCAGCAGCCAAGCCTACGAGCAGTACTTC
CASSQAYEQYF
>-|TRBJ1-1|-|TRBV6-5
TGTGCCAGCAGTTCCGCGACAAGGCAGTGGGCTGAAGCTTTCTTT
CASSSATRQWAEAFF
>-|TRBJ1-5|-|TRBV18
TGTGCCAGCTCGCTAGGGGGTGGCGGTCAGCCCCAGCATTTT
CASSLGGGGQPQHF
>-|TRBJ1-1|-|TRBV5-5
TGTGCCAGCAGCTCCCGGGCTACTGAAGCTTTCTTT
CASSSRATEAFF
>-|TRBJ2-7|-|TRBV4-2
TGTGCCAGCAGCCTACGTCCGGACCAGACCTACGAGCAGTACTTC
CASSLRPDQTYEQYF
>-|TRBJ2-3|-|TRBV12-5
TGTGCTAGTGGTACAGGGTACCACACAGATACGCAGTATTTT
CASGTGYHTDTQYF
>-|TRBJ2-1|-|TRBV5-4
TGTGCCAGCAGCTTAGGAGGGGGTGAGGGAAATGAGCAGTTCTTC
CASSLGGGEGNEQFF
>once|TRBJ1-6|-|TRBV27
TGTGCCAGCAGTTTAGAGAAGGGGCACTCCTATAATTCACCCCTCCACTTT
CASSLEKGHSYNSPLHF
>-|TRBJ1-2|-|TRBV12-3/TRBV12-4
TGTGCCAGCAGTTTTTCTAACTATGGCTACACCTTC
CASSFSNYGYTF
>-|TRBJ2-1|-|TRBV10-3
TGTGCCATCAGTGAAAACAGGGCTGGCAATGAGCAGTTCTTC
CAISENRAGNEQFF
>-|TRBJ2-7|TRBD1|TRBV7-2
TGTGCCAGCAGGCCAACCGGGACAGGGTCTAGCTCCTACGAGCAGTACTTC
CASRPTGTGSSSYEQYF
>-|TRBJ1-5|-|TRBV19
TGTGCCAGTAGTATGGGTTACAATCAGCCCCAGCATTTT
CASSMGYNQPQHF
>medium-sized|TRBJ2-5|TRBD1|TRBV7-9
TGTGCCAGCACCCGCGGGACAGGGGGGGAAGAGACCCAGTACTTC
CASTRGTGGEETQYF
>-|TRBJ2-5|-|TRBV20-1
TGCAGTGCTAGAGTACGGGAGACCCAGTACTTC
CSARVRETQYF
>-|TRBJ2-7|TRBD1|TRBV6-5
TGTGCCAGCAGGGACAGGGAAACCTACGAGCAGTACTTC
CASRDRETYEQYF
>-|TRBJ1-5|-|TRBV2
TGTGCCAGCAGTGAAAAGGGCAATCAGCCCCAGCATTTT
CASSEKGNQPQHF
>-|TRBJ2-1|-|TRBV7-7
TGTGCTAGCAGCCTTGGACCAAGCGTGGGTGAGCAGTTCTTC
CASSLGPSVGEQFF
>few|TRBJ1-1|-|TRBV11-1
TGTGCCAGCAGCTTATTATCAGGGACGAACACTGAAGCTTTCTTT
CASSLLSGTNTEAFF
>once|TRBJ1-1|-|TRBV7-9
TGTGCCAGCAGCTTAGCTCGGGGGGTGGGCACTGAAGCTTTCTTT
CASSLARGVGTEAFF
>-|TRBJ1-1|-|TRBV6-1
TGTGCCAGCAGTGAAGGGAAAGGTTATATCACTGAAGCTTTCTTT
CASSEGKGYITEAFF
>once|TRBJ1-5|-|TRBV7-9
TGTGCCAGCAGCGACAGCGATAGCAATCAGCCCCAGCATTTT
CASSDSDSNQPQHF
>-|TRBJ1-1|-|TRBV30
TGTGCCTGCACCGGGACGTATGTTGTTGAAGCTTTCTTT
CACTGTYVVEAFF
>-|TRBJ2-3|-|TRBV5-1
TGCGCCAGCAGCTTATCGGACAGAATCACAGATACGCAGTATTTT
CASSLSDRITDTQYF
>-|TRBJ2-6|-|TRBV7-6
TGTGCCAGCAGCTTCGGTCAGCAGGGCGTCCTGACTTTC
CASSFGQQGVLTF
>-|TRBJ2-7|-|TRBV19
TGTGCCAGTAGTATAGGGATACCCTACGAGCAGTACTTC
CASSIGIPYEQYF
>few|TRBJ2-1|-|TRBV7-9
TGTGCCAGCAACCCCAAGGGGATGGTTCGAGGCGATGAGCAGTTCTTC
CASNPKGMVRGDEQFF
>-|TRBJ2-2|-|TRBV29-1
TGCAGCGTCTTGGACAGAAAAAACACCGGGGAGCTGTTTTTT
CSVLDRKNTGELFF
>-|TRBJ1-6|TRBD1|TRBV30
TGTGCCTGGAGTCTACCGGGACAGAGCTTTAATTCACCCCTCCACTTT
CAWSLPGQSFNSPLHF
>-|TRBJ1-6|TRBD1|TRBV27
TGTGCCAGCAGTTTATTGGGACAGAATAATTCACCCCTCCACTTT
CASSLLGQNNSPLHF
>-|TRBJ1-6|-|TRBV14
TGTGCCAGCAGCCAAGACCGGGGCAGCAATTCACCCCTCCACTTT
CASSQDRGSNSPLHF
>-|TRBJ2-3|-|TRBV3-1/TRBV3-2
TGTGCCAGCAGCCAAGACACAGATACGCAGTATTTT
CASSQDTDTQYF
>-|TRBJ2-1|TRBD2|TRBV6-1
TGTGCCAGCAGTGAGGTCCTCCTAGCGGGAGGTCAGGAGCAGTTCTTC
CASSEVLLAGGQEQFF
>-|TRBJ2-7|TRBD2|TRBV7-2
TGTGCCAGCAGCTTAGATAGCGGGAAAAATTACGAGCAGTACTTC
CASSLDSGKNYEQYF
>-|TRBJ2-2|TRBD2|TRBV7-9
TGTGCCAGCAGCTTAAATCGGGAGGGCCCCAACACCGGGGAGCTGTTTTTT
CASSLNREGPNTGELFF
>-|TRBJ2-1|-|TRBV12-3/TRBV12-4
TGTGCCAGCACGAGACGGGAGTGGCCGGAGCAGTTCTTC
CASTRREWPEQFF
>-|TRBJ2-7|-|TRBV6-4
TGTGCCAGCAGTGACTCGATTCGGGGGGAGCAGTACTTC
CASSDSIRGEQYF
>-|TRBJ2-2|-|TRBV29-1
TGCAGCGTTGAGGGCAGGGAAAGGAACACCGGGGAGCTGTTTTTT
CSVEGRERNTGELFF
>-|TRBJ1-2|-|TRBV10-3
TGTGCCATCAACTCCGGGACGGACTATGGCTACACCTTC
CAINSGTDYGYTF